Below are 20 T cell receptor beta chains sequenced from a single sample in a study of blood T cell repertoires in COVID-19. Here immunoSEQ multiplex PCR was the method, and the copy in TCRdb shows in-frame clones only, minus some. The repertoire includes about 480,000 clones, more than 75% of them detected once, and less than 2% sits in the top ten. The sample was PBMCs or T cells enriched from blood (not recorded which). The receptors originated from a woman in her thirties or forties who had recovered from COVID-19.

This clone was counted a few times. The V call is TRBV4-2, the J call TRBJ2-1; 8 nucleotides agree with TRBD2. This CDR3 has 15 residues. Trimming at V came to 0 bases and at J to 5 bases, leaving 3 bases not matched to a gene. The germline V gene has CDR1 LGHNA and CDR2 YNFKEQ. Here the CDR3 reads CASSQDTSGNNEQFF. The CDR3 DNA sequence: TGTGCCAGCAGCCAAGACACTAGCGGAAACAATGAGCAGTTCTTC.

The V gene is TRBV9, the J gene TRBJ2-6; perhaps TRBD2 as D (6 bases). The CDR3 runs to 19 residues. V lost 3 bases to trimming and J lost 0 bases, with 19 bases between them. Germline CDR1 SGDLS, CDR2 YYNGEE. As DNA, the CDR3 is TGTGCCAGCAGCGATCGACGGGGGACCCCCTACTCTGGGGCCAACGTCCTGACTTTC. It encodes CASSDRRGTPYSGANVLTF.

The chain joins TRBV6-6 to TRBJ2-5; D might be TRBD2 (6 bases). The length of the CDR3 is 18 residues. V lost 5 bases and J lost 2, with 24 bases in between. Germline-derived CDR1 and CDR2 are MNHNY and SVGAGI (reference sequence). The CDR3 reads CASSPRALRRARQETQYF. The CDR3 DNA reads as TGTGCCAGCAGTCCACGTGCTCTCAGGAGGGCCCGACAAGAGACCCAGTACTTC.

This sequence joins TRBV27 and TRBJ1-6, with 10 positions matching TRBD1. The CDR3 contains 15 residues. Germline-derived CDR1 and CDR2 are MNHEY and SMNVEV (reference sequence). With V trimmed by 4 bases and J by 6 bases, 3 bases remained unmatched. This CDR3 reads CASSSRTGGNSPLHF. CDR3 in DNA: TGTGCCAGCAGTTCTCGGACAGGGGGTAATTCACCCCTCCACTTT.

CDR3 sequence reads: CATSSGQGAPLHF. CDR3 coding DNA: TGTGCCACCAGCAGTGGACAGGGGGCACCCCTCCACTTT. The chain joins TRBV15 to TRBJ1-6; 10 bases agree with TRBD1. From germline, CDR1 is LNHNV and CDR2 YYDKDF (reference sequence). The CDR3 spans 13 residues. V shed 3 bases, J shed 11 bases, and the junction held 1 base outside the gene matches. Full variable domain (outside the CDR3, taken from reference TRBV15 and TRBJ1-6): DAMVIQNPRYQVTQFGKPVTLSCSQTLNHNVMYWYQQKSSQAPKLLFHYYDKDFNNEADTPDNFQSRRPNTSFCFLDIRSPGLGDTAMYLCATSSGQGAPLHFGNGTRLTVT.

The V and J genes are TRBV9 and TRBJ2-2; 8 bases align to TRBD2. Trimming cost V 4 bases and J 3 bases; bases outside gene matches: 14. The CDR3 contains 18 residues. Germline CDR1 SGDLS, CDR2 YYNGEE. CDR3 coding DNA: TGTGCCAGCAGCTCAGAGGCTAGCGGGCGATGGGACACCGGGGAGCTGTTTTTT. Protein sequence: CASSSEASGRWDTGELFF.

CDR3: CASSQGRDSSYNEQFF. CDR3 DNA: TGTGCCAGCAGCCAAGGGCGGGACAGCTCCTACAATGAGCAGTTCTTC. The J gene is TRBJ2-1, the V gene TRBV16; D is perhaps TRBD1 (7 bases). The CDR3 spans 16 residues. Germline V lookup: CDR1 KGHSY, CDR2 FQNENV. V was pared by 2 bases and J by 0 bases, with 11 bases between. The full variable domain, in which reference TRBV16 and TRBJ2-1 provide the parts outside the CDR3, is GEEVAQTPKHLVRGEGQKAKLYCAPIKGHSYVFWYQQVLKNEFKFLISFQNENVFDETGMPKERFSAKCLPNSPCSLEIQATKLEDSAVYFCASSQGRDSSYNEQFFGPGTRLTVL.

This CDR3 reads CASSFYGIESAEAFF. The CDR3 bases are TGTGCCAGCAGCTTTTACGGTATTGAGTCTGCTGAAGCTTTCTTT. The V and J genes are TRBV11-3 and TRBJ1-1; D remains ambiguous. Germline V lookup: CDR1 SGHNT, CDR2 YENEEA. Deletions cut 3 bases from V and 6 bases from J, with 17 bases between. The CDR3 extends over 15 amino acids.

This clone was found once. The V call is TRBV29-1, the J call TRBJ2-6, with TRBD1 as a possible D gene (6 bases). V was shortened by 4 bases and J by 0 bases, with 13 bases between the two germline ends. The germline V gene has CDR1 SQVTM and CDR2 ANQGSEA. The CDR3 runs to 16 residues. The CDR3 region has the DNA TGCAGCGTTGCAAGGACAGTAGGCTCTGGGGCCAACGTCCTGACTTTC. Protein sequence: CSVARTVGSGANVLTF.

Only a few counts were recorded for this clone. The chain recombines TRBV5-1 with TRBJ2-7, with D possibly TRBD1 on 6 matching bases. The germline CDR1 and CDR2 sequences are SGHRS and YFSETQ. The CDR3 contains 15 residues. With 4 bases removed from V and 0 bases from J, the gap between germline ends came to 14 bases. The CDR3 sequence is CASSRGTGSSYEQYF. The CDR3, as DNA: TGCGCCAGCAGCAGGGGGACGGGCAGCTCCTACGAGCAGTACTTC.

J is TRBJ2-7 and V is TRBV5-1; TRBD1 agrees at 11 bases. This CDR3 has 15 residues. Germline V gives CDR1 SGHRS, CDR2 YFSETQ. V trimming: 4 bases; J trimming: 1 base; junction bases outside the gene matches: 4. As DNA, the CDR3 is TGCGCCAGCAGCGAAGGACAGGGGGCGTCCTACGAGCAGTACTTC. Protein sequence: CASSEGQGASYEQYF.

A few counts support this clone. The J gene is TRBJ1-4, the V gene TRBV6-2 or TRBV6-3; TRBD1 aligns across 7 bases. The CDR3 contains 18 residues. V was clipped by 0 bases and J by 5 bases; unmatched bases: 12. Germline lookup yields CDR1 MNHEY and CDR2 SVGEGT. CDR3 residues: CASSYSVFPGQTNEKLFF. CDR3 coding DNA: TGTGCCAGCAGTTACTCCGTGTTCCCGGGACAGACAAATGAAAAACTGTTTTTT.

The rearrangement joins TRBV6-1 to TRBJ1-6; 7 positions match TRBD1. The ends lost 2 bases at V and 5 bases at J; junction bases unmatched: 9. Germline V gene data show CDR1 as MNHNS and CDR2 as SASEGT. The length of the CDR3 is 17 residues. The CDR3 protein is CASSEYIGTEDNSPLHF. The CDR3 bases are TGTGCCAGCAGTGAATACATCGGGACAGAAGATAATTCACCCCTCCACTTT.

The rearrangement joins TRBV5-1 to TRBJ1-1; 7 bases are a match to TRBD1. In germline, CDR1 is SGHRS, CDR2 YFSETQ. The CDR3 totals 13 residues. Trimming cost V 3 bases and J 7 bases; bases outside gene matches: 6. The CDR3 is CASSYGQANEAFF. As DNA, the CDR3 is TGCGCCAGCAGCTACGGACAGGCCAATGAAGCTTTCTTT.

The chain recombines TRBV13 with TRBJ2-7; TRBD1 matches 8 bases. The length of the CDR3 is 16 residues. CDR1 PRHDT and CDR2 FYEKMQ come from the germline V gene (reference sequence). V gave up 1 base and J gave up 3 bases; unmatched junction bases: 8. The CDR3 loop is CASSLANNRGNYEQYF. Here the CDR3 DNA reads TGTGCCAGCAGCTTAGCGAACAACAGGGGGAACTACGAGCAGTACTTC.

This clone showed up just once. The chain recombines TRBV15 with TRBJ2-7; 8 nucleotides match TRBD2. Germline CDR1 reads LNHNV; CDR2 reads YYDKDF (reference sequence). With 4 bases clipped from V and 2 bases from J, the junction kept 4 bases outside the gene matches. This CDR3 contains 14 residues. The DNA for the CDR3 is TGTGCCACCAGCACCGCGGGAGGTACCTACGAGCAGTACTTC. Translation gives CATSTAGGTYEQYF.

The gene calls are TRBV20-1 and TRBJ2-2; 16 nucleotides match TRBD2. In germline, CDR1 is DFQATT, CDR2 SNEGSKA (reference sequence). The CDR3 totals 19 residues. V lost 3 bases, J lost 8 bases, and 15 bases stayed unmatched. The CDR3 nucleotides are TGCAGTGCTAGTGCCCCCGGGACTAGCGGGAGGGCCCCCCCGGGGGAGCTGTTTTTT. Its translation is CSASAPGTSGRAPPGELFF.

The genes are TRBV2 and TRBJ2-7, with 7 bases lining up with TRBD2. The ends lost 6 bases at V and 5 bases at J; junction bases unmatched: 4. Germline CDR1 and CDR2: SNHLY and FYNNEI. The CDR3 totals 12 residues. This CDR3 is CASSDAGDEQYF. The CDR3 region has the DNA TGTGCCAGCAGCGATGCGGGAGACGAGCAGTACTTC.

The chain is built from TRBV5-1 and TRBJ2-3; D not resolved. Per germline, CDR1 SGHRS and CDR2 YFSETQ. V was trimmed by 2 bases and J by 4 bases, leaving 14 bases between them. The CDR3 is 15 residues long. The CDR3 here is CASSFPASQADTQYF. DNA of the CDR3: TGCGCCAGCAGCTTCCCAGCCTCCCAGGCAGATACGCAGTATTTT.

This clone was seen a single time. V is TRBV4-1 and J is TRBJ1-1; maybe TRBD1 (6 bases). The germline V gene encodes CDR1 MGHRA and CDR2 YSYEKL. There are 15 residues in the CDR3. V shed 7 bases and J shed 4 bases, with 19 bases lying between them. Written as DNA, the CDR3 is TGCGCCAGCACCCTTGGGACACCTGGGGCCACTGAAGCTTTCTTT. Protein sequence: CASTLGTPGATEAFF.